A single sample gave rise to the 10 T cell receptor beta chains below, sequenced in a study of blood T cell repertoires in COVID-19. Assay: immunoSEQ multiplex PCR; the TCRdb copy retains only in-frame clones and omits some. The sample contains hundreds of thousands of clones, 89% of which appear only once. Specimen: PBMCs or T cells enriched from blood (not recorded which). Receptors originate from a middle-aged woman who had recovered from COVID-19.

V usage is TRBV10-3 and J usage is TRBJ2-7; TRBD2 matches 10 bases. There are 13 residues in the CDR3. Per the germline V gene, CDR1 is ENHRY and CDR2 is SYGVKD. V lost 3 bases and J lost 11; bases outside the gene matches: 7. The CDR3 nucleotides are TGTGCCATCAGTGAATCTAGCGGGGGACTCGAGTACTTC. Translated, it gives CAISESSGGLEYF.

The chain employs TRBV3-1 (or the pseudogene TRBV3-2) and TRBJ2-7; possibly TRBD2 for D (6 bases). The V gene's germline CDR1 is LGHDT and CDR2 YNNKEL (reference sequence). The germline V and J ends were trimmed by 8 bases and 2 bases, with 10 bases remaining between them. The CDR3 has 12 residues. This CDR3 reads CASAGGAYEQYF. CDR3 DNA: TGTGCCAGCGCCGGAGGGGCCTACGAGCAGTACTTC.

The chain is built from TRBV30 and TRBJ1-2, with D possibly TRBD1 on 6 matching bases. CDR1 and CDR2 (germline): GTSNPN, SVGIG (reference sequence). CDR3 length: 11 residues. V lost 1 base and J lost 8, with 8 bases in between. The CDR3 DNA sequence: TGTGCCTGGAGTGGGGGGGGCGGCTACACCTTC. As protein: CAWSGGGGYTF.

The J gene is TRBJ1-2, the V gene TRBV7-2, with 9 bases fitting TRBD1. CDR1 and CDR2 (germline): SGHTA, FQGNSA. This CDR3 region has 15 residues. V shed 5 bases, J shed 1 base, and the junction held 5 bases outside the gene matches. In DNA form, the CDR3 reads TGTGCCAGCAGCGAACGGACAGGGGTTAACTATGGCTACACCTTC. This codes for CASSERTGVNYGYTF.

The CDR3 DNA reads TGTGCCATCAGGGGGGACAGGGGCGGTGGCTACACCTTC. It translates to CAIRGDRGGGYTF. The rearrangement joins TRBV10-3 to TRBJ1-2, with 10 bases identical to TRBD1. CDR3 length: 13 amino acids. With V trimmed by 6 bases and J by 7 bases, 5 bases remained unmatched. The germline gives CDR1 ENHRY, CDR2 SYGVKD.

V is TRBV29-1 and J is TRBJ2-7; TRBD1 aligns across 9 bases. From germline, CDR1 is SQVTM and CDR2 ANQGSEA. The CDR3 consists of 14 residues. Trimming took 6 bases from V and 2 from J; bases not matched to a gene: 8. In DNA form, the CDR3 reads TGCAGCGTGGAGATGACAGGGGGAACCTACGAGCAGTACTTC. Protein sequence: CSVEMTGGTYEQYF.

The chain links TRBV5-8 to TRBJ2-2; 11 bases agree with TRBD1. Germline V gene data show CDR1 as SGHTS and CDR2 as YDEGEE. Unmatched junction bases numbered 4, after V lost 4 bases and J lost 2 bases. The CDR3 length is 16 residues. The CDR3 protein is CASSRTGGFNTGELFF. CDR3 sequence (DNA): TGTGCCAGCAGCCGGACAGGGGGCTTTAACACCGGGGAGCTGTTTTTT.

The V call is TRBV24-1, the J call TRBJ2-7, with a weak D call TRBD1 (5 bases). Trimming shortened V by 8 bases and J by 0 bases, and 13 bases separated the two germline ends. The germline gives CDR1 KGHDR, CDR2 SFDVKD. The CDR3 has 14 amino acids. This chain's CDR3 is CATMGLHISYEQYF. CDR3 in DNA: TGTGCCACCATGGGGCTACACATCTCCTACGAGCAGTACTTC.

Concerning this clone itself: The same CDR3 arises from other DNA sequences in this sample as well. The chain recombines TRBV10-1 with TRBJ2-7; tentative D call: TRBD2 (6 bases). The germline CDR1 and CDR2 sequences are WNHNN and SYGVQD (reference sequence). This CDR3 spans 13 amino acids. Trimming left V 0 bases short and J 4 bases short, with 7 bases between. The CDR3 protein is CASSESGGYEQYF. CDR3 in DNA: TGCGCCAGCAGTGAGTCGGGGGGATACGAGCAGTACTTC.

This chain joins TRBV24-1 and TRBJ2-1, with 9 bases matching TRBD2. The germline V gene encodes CDR1 KGHDR and CDR2 SFDVKD. The trim removed 4 bases at V and 7 bases at J, leaving 7 bases unmatched. This CDR3 is 15 amino acids long. CDR3 amino acids: CATSEALAGRNEQFF. The CDR3 DNA sequence: TGTGCCACCAGTGAGGCACTAGCGGGTAGGAATGAGCAGTTCTTC.